The 8 T cell receptor beta chains below were found in one sample sequenced in a study of T cell clones after liver transplantation. Measured with immunoSEQ multiplex PCR; TCRdb has only the in-frame clones, and not every one. The data contain about 76,000 clones, 75% to 90% of them singletons. This specimen consisted of CD4+ T cells from blood, obtained at the 22-month timepoint. The receptors originated from a human patient who received a liver transplant. Some T cells may be provided by the graft donor.

The chain uses TRBV18 and TRBJ1-2, with TRBD1 matching over 9 bases. Germline V gene lookup returns CDR1 KGHSH and CDR2 LQKENI. J lost 3 bases, V lost 0 bases, and 8 bases had no gene match. CDR3 length: 17 residues. This CDR3 reads CASSPPRDRAEHYGYTF. The CDR3 DNA sequence: TGTGCCAGCTCACCACCGAGGGACAGGGCTGAACACTATGGCTACACCTTC.

The chain joins TRBV10-3 to TRBJ2-2; D unresolved. This CDR3 has 18 residues. In germline, CDR1 is ENHRY, CDR2 SYGVKD. Trimming cost V 0 bases and J 5 bases, with 19 bases left between them. The CDR3 is CAISESSRTLSGTGELFF. The CDR3 bases are TGTGCCATCAGTGAGTCGAGTAGGACCCTCAGTGGGACCGGGGAGCTGTTTTTT.

The genes are TRBV9 and TRBJ2-7; weak D call: TRBD2 (6 bases). The ends were cut back, 3 bases at V and 3 bases at J, with 16 bases in the middle. CDR1 is SGDLS and CDR2 is YYNGEE in the germline V gene. This CDR3 has 15 residues. CDR3 region: CASSESSERIYEQYF. The CDR3 DNA sequence: TGTGCCAGCAGCGAGTCTAGCGAGAGAATCTACGAGCAGTACTTC.

The chain recombines TRBV19 with TRBJ2-1; 9 bases are a match to TRBD2. Germline CDR1 is LNHDA and CDR2 is SQIVND (reference sequence). V shed 6 bases, J shed 0 bases, and the junction held 9 bases outside the gene matches. This CDR3 has 17 residues. The CDR3 here is CASRARAGGSSYNEQFF. CDR3 coding DNA: TGTGCCAGTAGGGCCCGAGCGGGAGGAAGCTCCTACAATGAGCAGTTCTTC.

CDR3 DNA: TGTGCCAGCAGCGCGCTCGGCCCGAACACCGGGGAGCTGTTTTTT. Amino acids: CASSALGPNTGELFF. The chain recombines TRBV25-1 with TRBJ2-2; no definite D call. The CDR3 covers 15 residues. Trimming cost V 6 bases and J 0 bases, with 11 bases left between them. Germline assignment: CDR1 MGHDK and CDR2 SYGVNS. The entire variable domain, with the rest obtained from reference TRBV25-1 and TRBJ2-2, is as follows: EADIYQTPRYLVIGTGKKITLECSQTMGHDKMYWYQQDPGMELHLIHYSYGVNSTEKGDLSSESTVSRIRTEHFPLTLESARPSHTSQYLCASSALGPNTGELFFGEGSRLTVL.

This clone showed up just a few times. This sequence joins TRBV19 and TRBJ1-1; D is uncertain. The germline CDR1 and CDR2 sequences are LNHDA and SQIVND (reference sequence). CDR3 length: 13 amino acids. V shed 5 bases and J shed 1 base, with 8 bases lying between them. The CDR3 bases are TGTGCCAGTAGTCTCGGCAAGAACACTGAAGCTTTCTTT. This sequence encodes CASSLGKNTEAFF.

This chain uses TRBV5-1 with TRBJ2-1; 9 bases match TRBD1. This CDR3 contains 14 residues. The V gene end was trimmed by 2 bases and the J gene end by 5 bases; junction bases not matched to a gene: 2. CDR1 and CDR2 (germline): SGHRS, YFSETQ. The CDR3 DNA is TGCGCCAGCAGCTTAGGGGACAGGGACAATGAGCAGTTCTTC. This gives the protein CASSLGDRDNEQFF.

The CDR3 nucleotides read TGTGCCAGCTCTGCACAGGGTACTGAAGCTTTCTTT. This codes for CASSAQGTEAFF. J is TRBJ1-1 and V is TRBV18; D perhaps matches TRBD1 (6 bases). Trimming cost V 6 bases and J 5 bases, with 10 bases left between them. Per the germline V gene, CDR1 is KGHSH and CDR2 is LQKENI. This CDR3 region has 12 residues.